These 16 T cell receptor beta chains were sequenced from one sample in a study of blood T cell repertoires in COVID-19. TCRdb keeps only in-frame clones here, not all; method: immunoSEQ multiplex PCR. The sample lists approximately 110,000 clones; approximately 80% were seen once. The specimen sequenced was peripheral blood. All receptors come from a woman aged 40 to 50 with acute or convalescent COVID-19.

The V and J genes are TRBV9 and TRBJ1-1; 9 bases line up with TRBD1. CDR3 length: 13 amino acids. Germline lookup yields CDR1 SGDLS and CDR2 YYNGEE. The V and J ends lost 2 bases and 11 bases, in that order; junction bases with no gene match: 7. In DNA, the CDR3 is TGTGCCAGCAGCGTGGACACAGGGGGCGTTGCTTTCTTT. As protein: CASSVDTGGVAFF.

CDR3 sequence (DNA): TGTGCCAGCAGCCAAACTCCTGGGGGGGACTATGGCTACACCTTC. It is translated as CASSQTPGGDYGYTF. The chain links TRBV16 to TRBJ1-2; a weak D match, TRBD1 (5 bases). Germline values: CDR1 KGHSY, CDR2 FQNENV. The germline V and J ends were trimmed by 2 bases and 3 bases, with 13 bases remaining between them. The CDR3 spans 15 residues.

The V gene is TRBV5-1, the J gene TRBJ2-1, with 12 bases lining up with TRBD2. J was trimmed by 6 bases and V by 4 bases; bases with no gene match: 8. Per germline, CDR1 SGHRS and CDR2 YFSETQ. The CDR3 is 16 residues long. In nucleotides, the CDR3 is TGCGCCAGCAGCCTCCGGACTAGCGGGGTTGTCAATGAGCAGTTCTTC. Translation gives CASSLRTSGVVNEQFF.

V is TRBV19 and J is TRBJ2-2, with no clear D. This CDR3 region has 13 residues. The V and J ends lost 6 bases and 1 base respectively, with 6 bases between them. Per germline, CDR1 LNHDA and CDR2 SQIVND (reference sequence). The CDR3 sequence is CASSRQNTGELFF. CDR3 nucleotide sequence: TGTGCCAGTAGCAGACAGAACACCGGGGAGCTGTTTTTT.

V and J are TRBV6-5 and TRBJ1-1; D is possibly TRBD1 (6 bases). The CDR3 length is 15 residues. V was pared by 6 bases and J by 2 bases, with 16 bases between. Germline V gene lookup returns CDR1 MNHEY and CDR2 SVGAGI. The CDR3 region has the DNA TGTGCCAGCAGCCGACTGACAGGTACAAACACTGAAGCTTTCTTT. Encoded protein: CASSRLTGTNTEAFF.

The chain employs TRBV7-8 and TRBJ2-2, with TRBD2 as a possible D gene (5 bases). Germline V gives CDR1 SGHVS, CDR2 FQNEAQ. V shed 2 bases and J shed 5 bases, with 6 bases lying between them. The CDR3 is 13 amino acids. The CDR3 loop reads CASSLPGTGELFF. In DNA form, the CDR3 reads TGTGCCAGCAGCTTACCGGGGACCGGGGAGCTGTTTTTT.

In this sample, this clone turned up a few times. V and J are TRBV9 and TRBJ1-3; tentative D call: TRBD1 (5 bases). The V end was cut by 0 bases, the J end by 2 bases, with 15 bases between. Looked up from germline, CDR1 is SGDLS and CDR2 is YYNGEE. This CDR3 spans 17 amino acids. The CDR3 sequence is CASSVGSGQGTGNTIYF. The CDR3 coding sequence is TGTGCCAGCAGCGTAGGGTCAGGACAAGGGACTGGAAACACCATATATTTT. Looking up the rest from reference TRBV9 and TRBJ1-3 gives the full variable domain: DSGVTQTPKHLITATGQRVTLRCSPRSGDLSVYWYQQSLDQGLQFLIQYYNGEERAKGNILERFSAQQFPDLHSELNLSSLELGDSALYFCASSVGSGQGTGNTIYFGEGSWLTVV.

The DNA for the CDR3 is TGTGCCAGCAGCTTCCCGACAGGGTCCTACTCTGGAAACACCATATATTTT. Translation gives CASSFPTGSYSGNTIYF. The chain is built from TRBV11-2 and TRBJ1-3, with 7 bases that match TRBD1. The V gene's germline CDR1 is SGHAT and CDR2 FQNNGV. The V gene end was trimmed by 3 bases and the J gene end by 0 bases; junction bases not matched to a gene: 8. The CDR3 is 17 amino acids.

This clone was counted between two and nine times. The chain is built from TRBV27 and TRBJ1-1; D might be TRBD1 (5 bases). The V end lost 4 bases, the J end lost 4 bases, and 13 bases lay between the germline ends. This CDR3 contains 14 residues. The germline V gene encodes CDR1 MNHEY and CDR2 SMNVEV (reference sequence). The CDR3 here is CASSSGGILTEAFF. For the CDR3, the DNA is TGTGCCAGCAGTTCGGGGGGGATTCTCACTGAAGCTTTCTTT.

The V and J genes are TRBV30 and TRBJ2-2; 8 positions match TRBD1. After removal of 2 bases from V and 8 bases from J, the junction contained 10 bases not matched to a gene. The CDR3 is made up of 15 amino acids. Germline V gene lookup returns CDR1 GTSNPN and CDR2 SVGIG (reference sequence). The CDR3: CAWSPHRQGAGELFF. Written as DNA, the CDR3 is TGTGCCTGGAGTCCCCACCGGCAGGGGGCAGGGGAGCTGTTTTTT.

As DNA, the CDR3 is TGCGCCAGTAGAACGGGACAGGGGAGCTACGAGCAGTACTTC. It translates to CASRTGQGSYEQYF. This chain uses TRBV5-1 with TRBJ2-7; TRBD1 aligns across 10 bases. Germline CDR1 is SGHRS and CDR2 is YFSETQ. CDR3 length equals 14 residues. The V and J ends lost 8 bases and 3 bases, in that order; junction bases with no gene match: 8.

V and J are TRBV5-4 and TRBJ1-4, with a possible D match to TRBD1 (5 bases). V was pared by 1 base and J by 7 bases, with 14 bases between. The CDR3 is made up of 15 amino acids. CDR1 is SGHNT and CDR2 is YYREEE in the germline V gene (reference sequence). CDR3 residues: CASSLFSPGGEKLFF. CDR3 sequence (DNA): TGTGCCAGCAGCTTGTTTTCGCCGGGGGGTGAAAAACTGTTTTTT.

The table lists this clone with a few counts. The gene calls are TRBV3-1 (or the pseudogene TRBV3-2) and TRBJ1-2; weak D call: TRBD1 (5 bases). The germline V gene encodes CDR1 LGHDT and CDR2 YNNKEL (reference sequence). This CDR3 comprises 15 residues. Trimming stripped 3 bases from V and 8 bases from J, with 19 bases between. This chain's CDR3 is CASSHLDSRRLGYTF. The CDR3 region has the DNA TGTGCCAGCAGCCACCTCGACAGCCGCCGTTTAGGCTACACCTTC.

Concerning this clone itself: The limits of the CDR3 on the DNA are not certain, so only TCRdb's listed CDR3 is given. J is TRBJ1-1 and V is TRBV21-1; the DNA was not used to check the table's D call, TRBD1. TRBV21-1 is noted as a pseudogene. The CDR3 has 17 amino acids, counting both end residues. The CDR3 reads CASSFLWGQGRNTEAFF.

The rearrangement joins TRBV7-6 to TRBJ2-7; 12 nucleotides align to TRBD2. Germline V lookup: CDR1 SGHVS, CDR2 FNYEAQ. The CDR3 is made up of 15 amino acids. Losses at the gene ends were 4 bases for V and 6 bases for J; bases not matched to a gene: 7. The CDR3 region is CASSSLAGGRAEQYF. CDR3 in DNA: TGTGCCAGCAGCTCACTAGCGGGGGGTCGTGCCGAGCAGTACTTC.

The chain combines TRBV30 with TRBJ1-1, with D uncertain. Trimming left V 2 bases short and J 1 base short, with 11 bases between. The CDR3 sequence is 14 residues long. Germline V gene data show CDR1 as GTSNPN and CDR2 as SVGIG (reference sequence). DNA for the CDR3: TGTGCCTGGAGTTCGACGGGGTCGAACACTGAAGCTTTCTTT. Its protein is CAWSSTGSNTEAFF.